This entry concerns a single TCR beta chain. What it binds is unknown. These data are taken from a study of shared clonotypes between healthy human individuals. Findings of the study overall: Sharing across several donors was seen in roughly 5.2% of naive CD4 clonotypes. Among the subsets, naive ones generally showed larger estimated richness than memory ones.

Libraries were prepared by immunoSEQ multiplex PCR; TCRdb keeps only in-frame clonotypes and omits some of them. The repertoire holds approximately 2,000,000 clones, with about 90% as singletons. V was clipped by 6 bases and J by 14 bases; unmatched bases: 10. Germline V gene data show CDR1 as MDHEN and CDR2 as SYDVKM. The CDR3 spans 12 residues. This clonotype originated in a man aged 18 to 29 in good health. Some clones in this sample may be carry-over from other donors' samples. The gene calls are TRBV28 and TRBJ1-5, with 7 positions matching TRBD1. The sample consisted of naive CD4+ T cells from PBMCs. Stated subset: CD45RA+ positively selected. The CDR3 region is CASSRWDSGKHF. The CDR3 DNA is TGTGCCAGCAGCCGCTGGGACAGTGGAAAGCATTTT.